Sequencing of this T cell receptor beta chain was carried out in a study of Ad26.COV2.S vaccination and SARS-CoV-2 variants (dated by TCRdb to the early 2020s). Regarding the research as a whole: Vaccine-arm donors were drawn from COV1001, a multicentre, randomized, double-blind, placebo-controlled phase I-IIa trial of Ad26.COV2.S in healthy adults. Participants in the trial were split at random into five groups of five each, receiving low-dose or high-dose Ad26.COV2.S once or twice, or else placebo on both occasions. Ad26.COV2.S was administered intramuscularly at a dose of 5x10^10 or 1x10^11 viral particles, either as one shot or as two shots given 56 days apart. The TCR-sequenced set comprised around 32 samples: approximately 19 Ad26.COV2.S vaccine recipients, 5 placebo recipients and 8 SARS-CoV-2 convalescent individuals. Investigators remained blinded to trial group allocation during experiments and outcome assessment. TCRbeta repertoire sequencing served as the tool for gauging how specific and how broad the SARS-CoV-2-reactive T cell receptors were following Ad26.COV2.S vaccination.

The treatment or condition label of this sample denotes: some 19 received Ad26.COV2.S at low or high dose, single or two shots; 5 received placebo; per-sample allocation not given. For vaccine and placebo recipients, repertoires were sequenced using samples collected on day 63 after the first injection. Cohort 1b enrolled around 23 adults aged 18-55 years at a single site in Boston, USA, between 29 July and 7 August 2020. As a vaccine, Ad26.COV2.S was a replication-incompetent adenovirus type 26 vector that expressed a prefusion-stabilized SARS-CoV-2 spike protein derived from the original Wuhan strain. The immunoSEQ Assay was the method used to sequence TCRbeta CDR3 regions. After extraction, genomic DNA underwent amplification by bias-controlled multiplex PCR, followed by high-throughput sequencing. Regarding the original processing steps: Collapsing and filtering of sequences were performed to quantify the absolute abundance of each unique TCRbeta CDR3 region. Usable DNA was measured by amplifying reference genes present in all nucleated cells, and TCRbeta template counts were normalized to that usable DNA to estimate T cell fraction. Repertoire TCRs were annotated as SARS-CoV-2-specific by exact matching of V gene, CDR3 amino acid sequence and J gene to a known reactive TCR set. The reference SARS-CoV-2 TCR set came from MIRA and was filtered for enrichment in COVID-19-positive ImmuneCODE repertoires, removing public or cross-reactive TCRs. Based on the MIRA antigens, annotated TCRs were further analysed at the level of specific ORF or position within ORF. Breadth was defined as annotated unique rearrangements over total unique productive rearrangements; depth was the summed frequency of those rearrangements. TCR breadth was compared between groups using two-sided Wilcoxon rank-sum tests. TCRdb limited this immuneACCESS table to in-frame rearrangements with V and J called. A share of clones is missing; checked studies link under half to unresolved V genes, and the rest is unexplained. That table supplies the V and J calls and clone size; D and trimming were determined from the DNA. A total of 450,000 to 550,000 clones appear in this sample, 80% to 90% of them only once. The ten largest make up about 1.5% of the sample.

Reading the germline V gene gives CDR1 SGHNT and CDR2 YENEEA. The CDR3, cysteine through phenylalanine, is 13 amino acids long. Only the CDR3 region is kept as DNA, spanning 39 bases read in frame from base 1. At the junction V is shortened by 0 bases and J by 4 bases, with 6 bases in between. Study-wide conclusions, independent of this receptor: Substantial breadth of spike-specific CD8+ and CD4+ T cell responses was reported after vaccination. Non-spike TCR breadth was comparable between vaccine and placebo recipients, consistent with the vaccine containing only spike. The study was not powered for comparison of responses between vaccine doses or regimens. Ad26.COV2.S recipients had higher spike-specific TCR breadth than placebo recipients (P = 0.0014). It was noted by the authors that total T cell responses may have been underestimated by the TCR breadth and depth analyses.

The sample holds a few counts of this clone. No cognate antigen has been identified for it. No much larger clonotype is one base removed from it; base qualities were not supplied. The V and J genes are TRBV11-3 and TRBJ1-1, with the D gene not clear enough to name. The input for sequencing was peripheral blood, taken in a trial of Ad26.COV2.S vaccine versus placebo. The origin of this receptor is a person between 18 and 59 years old who received the Ad26.COV2.S COVID-19 vaccine or a placebo. The CDR3 region has the sequence CASSLDRGTEAFF. The DNA sequence reads TGTGCCAGCAGCTTAGATCGGGGCACTGAAGCTTTCTTT. When the CDR3 is completed using the reference TRBV11-3 and TRBJ1-1 genes on either side, the full variable domain is EAGVVQSPRYKIIEKKQPVAFWCNPISGHNTLYWYLQNLGQGPELLIRYENEEAVDDSQLPKDRFSAERLKGVDSTLKIQPAELGDSAVYLCASSLDRGTEAFFGQGTRLTVV.